The 10 T cell receptor beta chains below all came from one sample that was sequenced in a study of OX40 agonist ivuxolimab in advanced cancers. TCRdb's copy holds only in-frame clones and misses some; the assay was immunoSEQ multiplex PCR. Of roughly 48,000 clones listed, around nine tenths are singletons. The sequenced sample was CD4+ or CD8+ T cells sorted from blood, obtained in a trial of the OX40 agonist ivuxolimab. The receptors shown here come from an adult with an advanced solid tumor such as melanoma, head and neck, liver or kidney cancer.

In DNA form, the CDR3 reads TGTGCCAGTAGTCCCCGGACAGGGTACGAGCAGTACTTC. Residues: CASSPRTGYEQYF. The chain is built from TRBV19 and TRBJ2-7, with 8 bases matching TRBD1. V trimming: 5 bases; J trimming: 4 bases; junction bases outside the gene matches: 4. The CDR3 runs to 13 residues. Germline CDR1 is LNHDA and CDR2 is SQIVND (reference sequence). The full variable domain, with the rest looked up from reference TRBV19 and TRBJ2-7, is DGGITQSPKYLFRKEGQNVTLSCEQNLNHDAMYWYRQDPGQGLRLIYYSQIVNDFQKGDIAEGYSVSREKKESFPLTVTSAQKNPTAFYLCASSPRTGYEQYFGPGTRLTVT.

V and J are TRBV7-3 and TRBJ2-7; no firm D call. Trimming took off 1 base at V and 7 bases at J, with 26 bases between the two ends. The CDR3 covers 18 residues. Germline CDR1 reads SGHTA; CDR2 reads FQGTGA. CDR3 residues: CASSLNRGFNATPLEQYF. The CDR3 DNA follows: TGTGCCAGCAGCTTAAATCGAGGTTTTAATGCTACCCCACTGGAGCAGTACTTC.

The chain uses TRBV6-5 and TRBJ2-1, with 7 bases lining up with TRBD1. CDR3 size: 13 residues. Germline V gives CDR1 MNHEY, CDR2 SVGAGI. Unmatched junction bases numbered 7, after V lost 8 bases and J lost 6 bases. As DNA, the CDR3 is TGTGCCAGCGGCCAGGGACAGCTCAATGAGCAGTTCTTC. Its translation is CASGQGQLNEQFF.

This chain joins TRBV6-5 and TRBJ2-1, with unresolved D. Trimming left V 2 bases short and J 7 bases short, with 9 bases between. Germline CDR1 MNHEY, CDR2 SVGAGI. CDR3 length: 13 amino acids. Here the CDR3 reads CASSYASRNEQFF. The CDR3 DNA follows: TGTGCCAGCAGTTACGCCTCGAGGAATGAGCAGTTCTTC.

The chain joins TRBV11-3 to TRBJ1-1, with 7 bases identical to TRBD1. With V trimmed by 8 bases and J by 4 bases, 10 bases remained unmatched. This CDR3 is built from 14 residues. Per the germline V gene, CDR1 is SGHNT and CDR2 is YENEEA. The CDR3: CASSNYRGSTEAFF. CDR3 nucleotide sequence: TGTGCCAGCTCGAACTACAGGGGAAGCACTGAAGCTTTCTTT.

The table lists this clone with a count of one. V usage is TRBV5-6 and J usage is TRBJ2-2; D ambiguous. The CDR3 sequence is 16 residues long. The germline V gene has CDR1 SGHDT and CDR2 YYEEEE. The V and J ends lost 2 bases and 1 base respectively, with 12 bases between them. CDR3 amino acids: CASSLPSWGNTGELFF. Here the CDR3 DNA reads TGTGCCAGCAGCTTACCTAGTTGGGGGAACACCGGGGAGCTGTTTTTT.

This chain's CDR3 is CASRPDLNTGELFF. The CDR3 DNA reads TGTGCCAGCAGGCCGGACCTAAACACCGGGGAGCTGTTTTTT. The rearrangement uses TRBV7-9 and TRBJ2-2, with D unresolved. The CDR3 contains 14 residues. Deletions cut 6 bases from V and 2 bases from J, with 10 bases between. CDR1 is SEHNR and CDR2 is FQNEAQ in the germline V gene (reference sequence).

The rearrangement links TRBV6-4 to TRBJ2-1, with D possibly being TRBD2 (5 bases). Germline CDR1 is MRHNA and CDR2 is SNTAGT. CDR3 length equals 15 residues. V lost 5 bases and J lost 6, with 17 bases in between. CDR3 nucleotide sequence: TGTGCCAGCAGTAGGCTAGCCTACGGGGTCAATGAGCAGTTCTTC. It codes for CASSRLAYGVNEQFF.

The table lists this clone with a few counts. The chain is built from TRBV15 and TRBJ1-5, with unresolved D. The CDR3 consists of 17 residues. Trimming removed 9 bases at V and 7 bases at J, with 28 bases between. CDR1 and CDR2 (germline): LNHNV, YYDKDF (reference sequence). As DNA, the CDR3 is TGTGCCACAGGTACGACCGATAGCGGAGCGGTCAGGCAGCCCCAGCATTTT. The encoded protein is CATGTTDSGAVRQPQHF.

The V call is TRBV9, the J call TRBJ2-5, with D maybe TRBD2 (7 bases). The germline V and J ends were trimmed by 5 bases and 5 bases, with 10 bases remaining between them. Germline V lookup: CDR1 SGDLS, CDR2 YYNGEE. The CDR3 consists of 12 residues. CDR3 loop: CASRGGEETQYF. For the CDR3, the DNA is TGTGCCAGCAGAGGGGGGGAGGAGACCCAGTACTTC.